This TCR beta chain came from a study of T cell responses to AZD1222 COVID-19 vaccine. Notes on the study in general: No repertoire was sampled before or during the peak T cell response, only after it. Only 5 or 6 individuals given AZD1222 were seropositive at baseline. Unmutated variant regions are reportedly the target of nearly half of TCRs that are spike-specific.

Worth noting for this clone: Its target is unknown.

TCRdb's table, derived via immunoSEQ multiplex PCR, lists solely in-frame clones and lacks some. The table has about 140,000 clones, approximately 90% seen once. J lost 7 bases, V lost 2 bases, and 9 bases had no gene match. Germline-derived CDR1 and CDR2 are MNHEY and SVGEGT. This CDR3 is built from 15 residues. The sequencing here drew on peripheral blood, taken on day 0 of AZD1222 vaccination. This receptor was taken from an adult in good health. The chain combines TRBV6-2 or TRBV6-3 with TRBJ1-2; 8 positions agree with TRBD1. CDR3: CASSYPRTGRSGYTF. In nucleotides, the CDR3 is TGTGCCAGCAGTTACCCCAGGACAGGGAGGTCTGGCTACACCTTC.